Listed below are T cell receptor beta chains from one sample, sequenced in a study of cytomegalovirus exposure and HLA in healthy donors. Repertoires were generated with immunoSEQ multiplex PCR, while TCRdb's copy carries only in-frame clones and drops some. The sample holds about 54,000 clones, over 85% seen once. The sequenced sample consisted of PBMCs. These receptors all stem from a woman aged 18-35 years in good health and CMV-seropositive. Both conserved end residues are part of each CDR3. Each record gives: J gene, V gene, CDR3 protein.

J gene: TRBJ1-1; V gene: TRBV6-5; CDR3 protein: CASSYQGNTEAFF
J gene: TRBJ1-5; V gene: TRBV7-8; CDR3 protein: CASSLATGPQPQHF
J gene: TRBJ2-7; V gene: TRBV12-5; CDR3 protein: CASGRTTGVVFEQYF
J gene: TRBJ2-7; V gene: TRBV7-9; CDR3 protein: CASSAGTTYEQYF
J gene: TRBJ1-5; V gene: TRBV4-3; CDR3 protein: CASSQDHNMGSQPQHF
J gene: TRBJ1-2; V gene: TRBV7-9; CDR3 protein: CASSLWEGQGAGSGYTF
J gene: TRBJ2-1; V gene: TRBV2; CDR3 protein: CASSGERGGEQFF
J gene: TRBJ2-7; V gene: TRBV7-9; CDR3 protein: CASSSSGGANYEQYF
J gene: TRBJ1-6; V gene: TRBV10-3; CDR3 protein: CAITNREPGQGSGSPLHF
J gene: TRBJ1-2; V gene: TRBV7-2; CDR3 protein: CASSFSGVGQGVGYGYTF
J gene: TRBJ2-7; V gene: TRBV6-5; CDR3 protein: CASSRDRGNYEQYF
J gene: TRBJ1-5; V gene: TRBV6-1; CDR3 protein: CASSPGQDNQPQHF
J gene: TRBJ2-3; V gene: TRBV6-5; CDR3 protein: CASSYRRDRVSDTQYF
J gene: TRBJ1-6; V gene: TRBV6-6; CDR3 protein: CAIGGSYNSPLHF
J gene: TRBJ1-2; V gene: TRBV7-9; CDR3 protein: CASSSQTADGYTF
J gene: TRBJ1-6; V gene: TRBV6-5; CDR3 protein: CASNGLGANNSPLHF
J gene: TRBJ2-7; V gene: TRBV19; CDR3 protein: CASSITGSYEQYF
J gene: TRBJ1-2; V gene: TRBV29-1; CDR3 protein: CSALGQHTNYGYTF
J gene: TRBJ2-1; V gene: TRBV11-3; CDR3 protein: CASSLVGTGFNEQFF
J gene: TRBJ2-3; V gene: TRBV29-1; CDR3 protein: CSVGTSGGRDTQYF
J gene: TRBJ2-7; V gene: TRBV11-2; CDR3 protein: CASSPEPWEQYF
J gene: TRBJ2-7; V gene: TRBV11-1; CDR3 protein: CASSFPGQGYEQYF
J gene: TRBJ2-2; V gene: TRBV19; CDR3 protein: CASRNRQANTGELFF
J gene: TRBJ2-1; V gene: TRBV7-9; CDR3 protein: CASSLGPGQGAGKQFF
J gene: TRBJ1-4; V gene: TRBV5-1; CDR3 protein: CASSGDTDGEKLFF
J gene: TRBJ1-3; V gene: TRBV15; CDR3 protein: CATSRDRSGNTIYF
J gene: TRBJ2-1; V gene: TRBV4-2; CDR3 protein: CASSQGVVDRVDEQFF
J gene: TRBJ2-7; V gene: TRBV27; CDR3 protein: CASSLEGLIYEQYF
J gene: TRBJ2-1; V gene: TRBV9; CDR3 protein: CASSVGLAGGYNEQFF
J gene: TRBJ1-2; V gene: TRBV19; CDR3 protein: CASSQLTGNYGYTF
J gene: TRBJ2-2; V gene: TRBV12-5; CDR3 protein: CASGLKLAGNTGELFF
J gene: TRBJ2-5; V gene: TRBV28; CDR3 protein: CASSSHPGLAEETQYF
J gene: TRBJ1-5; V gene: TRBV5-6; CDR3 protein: CASSPEGTGRSNQPQHF
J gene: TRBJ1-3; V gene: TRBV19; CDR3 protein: CASRLSRSGNTIYF
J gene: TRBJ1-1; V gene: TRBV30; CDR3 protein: CAWSVLRTGSSEAFF
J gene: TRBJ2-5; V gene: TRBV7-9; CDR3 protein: CASSYVPGQGRETQYF
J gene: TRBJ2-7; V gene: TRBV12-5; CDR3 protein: CASGLAGDTDYEQYF
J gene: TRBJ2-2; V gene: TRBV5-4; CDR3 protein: CASSLSRGGLSGTGELFF
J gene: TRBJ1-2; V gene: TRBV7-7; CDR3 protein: CASTPGVRGTKGYTF
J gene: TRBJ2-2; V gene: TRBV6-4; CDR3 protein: CASSDGDRENTGELFF
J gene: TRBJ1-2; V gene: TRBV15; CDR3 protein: CATSRGAQGANYGYTF
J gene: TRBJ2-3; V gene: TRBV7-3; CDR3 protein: CASSRDGEDTQYF
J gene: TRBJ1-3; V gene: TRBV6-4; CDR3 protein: CASSRDRGSGNTIYF
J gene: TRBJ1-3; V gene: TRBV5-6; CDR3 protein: CASRSGTAGNTIYF
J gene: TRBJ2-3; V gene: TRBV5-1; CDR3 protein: CASSSLGHSTDTQYF
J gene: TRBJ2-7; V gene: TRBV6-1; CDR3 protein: CASSPTGYEQYF
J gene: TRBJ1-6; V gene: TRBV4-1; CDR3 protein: CASSRDERQYRGYSPLHF
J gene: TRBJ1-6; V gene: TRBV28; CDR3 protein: CAYATGSSPLHF
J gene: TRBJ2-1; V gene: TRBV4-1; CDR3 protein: CASSRIGDGNEQFF
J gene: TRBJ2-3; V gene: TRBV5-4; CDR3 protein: CASSFSQFTDTQYF
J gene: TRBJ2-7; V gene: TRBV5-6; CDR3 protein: CASSWDRSPYEQYF
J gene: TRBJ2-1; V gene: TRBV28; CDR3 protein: CASSSETRNNEQFF
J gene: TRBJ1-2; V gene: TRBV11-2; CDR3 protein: CASSTDRSYGYTF
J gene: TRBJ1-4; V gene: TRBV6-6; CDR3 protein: CASNLGGLNEKLFF
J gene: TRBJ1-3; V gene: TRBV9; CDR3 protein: CASSVQDNSGNTIYF
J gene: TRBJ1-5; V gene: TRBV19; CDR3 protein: CASTLQGNNQPQHF
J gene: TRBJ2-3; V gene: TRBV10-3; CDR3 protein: CAIKSGADTQYF
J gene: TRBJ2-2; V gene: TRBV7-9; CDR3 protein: CASSSFGRGIGNTGELFF